This T cell receptor beta chain was captured by sequencing in a study of cytomegalovirus exposure and HLA in healthy donors. The PCR employed 60 Vbeta primers together with 13 Jbeta primers. The table came from immunoSEQ multiplex PCR; TCRdb's copy has only in-frame clones and leaves some out. The sample consists of fewer than 200,000 clones, around 83% of them appearing once. Deletions cut 0 bases from V and 5 bases from J, with 16 bases between. The V gene's germline CDR1 is MNHEY and CDR2 SVGAGI. This CDR3 is 16 amino acids long. The rearrangement uses TRBV6-5 and TRBJ2-5; D perhaps matches TRBD1 (6 bases). This receptor was obtained from a man aged 18 to 30 in good health and CMV-seropositive. Input material: PBMCs. CDR3 bases: TGTGCCAGCAGTTACTCGCTAGGGGGTGTTTTGGAGACCCAGTACTTC. This codes for CASSYSLGGVLETQYF.